This T cell receptor (beta chain) is drawn from a study of identical twins. cDNA carried unique molecular identifiers, and a universal primer site was added by template switching. TCRdb fed the 5' RACE reads into MiXCR, producing one record per CDR3 protein. The table records 640,000 or so distinct CDR3 sequences, approximately 6% of them present only once. General study results and limits: Conclusions came from cross-sectional statistical analysis, not from following the same donors. The models gave estimates that fell short of the out-of-frame TCR alpha sharing seen in monozygotic twins.

The germline CDR1 and CDR2 sequences are SGHKS and YYEKEE (reference sequence). CDR3 length: 14 amino acids. Losses at the gene ends were 6 bases for V and 7 bases for J; bases not matched to a gene: 12. This clonotype was detected only a few times. Its specificity is not known. Material: naive T cells sorted from blood. The chain couples TRBV5-5 to TRBJ1-1, with TRBD1 matching 7 bases. The receptor was derived from a man younger than 35 in good health. CDR3 amino acids: CASTQGGDYSEAFF. The CDR3 nucleotides are TGTGCCAGCACTCAGGGGGGGGATTACAGTGAAGCTTTCTTT. Based on the CDR3 plus reference TRBV5-5 and TRBJ1-1, the full variable domain is DAGVTQSPTHLIKTRGQQVTLRCSPISGHKSVSWYQQVLGQGPQFIFQYYEKEERGRGNFPDRFSARQFPNYSSELNVNALLLGDSALYLCASTQGGDYSEAFFGQGTRLTVV.